The sequence of this TCR beta chain was determined in a study of blood T cell repertoires in COVID-19. Background on the study: Sources were T cells, B-cell-depleted T cells, or PBMCs; the material itself was cDNA or gDNA.

TCRdb's table, derived via immunoSEQ multiplex PCR, lists solely in-frame clones and lacks some. In the table there are about 400,000 clones, roughly 89% of which are singletons. CDR1 and CDR2 from the germline V gene are KGHSH and LQKENI. The V end lost 2 bases, the J end lost 5 bases, and 16 bases lay between the germline ends. This CDR3 spans 15 amino acids. The participants were between roughly 18 and 100 years old and came from about two dozen US areas. Resolution of symptoms, clearance, or two negative PCRs was present in recovered Cohort 3 donors. The material sequenced was PBMCs or T cells enriched from blood (not recorded which). The clonotype comes from a woman aged 25 to 39 who had recovered from COVID-19. This chain uses TRBV18 with TRBJ2-7; weak D call: TRBD2 (6 bases). CDR3 in amino acids: CASSPSRGGPDEQYF. CDR3 bases: TGTGCCAGCTCACCATCGAGAGGAGGGCCGGACGAGCAGTACTTC.